Following are 32 T cell receptor beta chains from one sample sequenced in a study of PD-1 blockade in classical Hodgkin lymphoma. Some clones are missing from TCRdb's copy, which holds only in-frame ones; the method was immunoSEQ multiplex PCR. The table lists about 110,000 clones, 89% of them singletons. Relapse was seen in all patients after autologous stem cell transplantation, and brentuximab vedotin exposure was variable. The material sequenced was peripheral blood mononuclear cells (PBMCs), taken before the second cycle of nivolumab. Receptor source: a human donor with classical Hodgkin lymphoma.

The rearrangement links TRBV4-3 to TRBJ1-3; TRBD1 might be the D (5 bases). Germline CDR1 LGHNA, CDR2 YSLEER. The V end lost 0 bases, the J end lost 3 bases, and 15 bases lay between the germline ends. This CDR3 region has 17 residues. This chain's CDR3 is CASSQDGAGGIGNTIYF. As DNA, the CDR3 is TGCGCCAGCAGCCAAGATGGGGCCGGGGGAATTGGAAACACCATATATTTT.

The chain employs TRBV29-1 and TRBJ2-3; 12 nucleotides align to TRBD2. The CDR3 runs to 15 residues. J lost 4 bases, V lost 4 bases, and 6 bases had no gene match. The germline V gene encodes CDR1 SQVTM and CDR2 ANQGSEA. The CDR3 sequence: CSVGGPSGRADTQYF. As DNA, the CDR3 is TGCAGCGTTGGAGGACCTAGCGGGAGGGCAGATACGCAGTATTTT.

A few counts support this clone. The J gene is TRBJ1-5, the V gene TRBV28; no firm D call. There are 15 residues in the CDR3. Germline assignment: CDR1 MDHEN and CDR2 SYDVKM. Trimming cost V 3 bases and J 0 bases, with 9 bases left between them. CDR3 in DNA: TGTGCCAGCAGTTTGGCCGCCCTTAGCAATCAGCCCCAGCATTTT. This translates into CASSLAALSNQPQHF.

The chain carries TRBV19 and TRBJ2-5; possible D gene TRBD1, 8 bases. This CDR3 spans 14 amino acids. Germline-derived CDR1 and CDR2 are LNHDA and SQIVND (reference sequence). V gave up 7 bases and J gave up 5 bases, with 17 bases separating them. The CDR3: CASTGQGGWETQYF. The CDR3 nucleotides are TGTGCCAGTACCGGACAGGGAGGGTGGGAGACCCAGTACTTC.

The chain uses TRBV19 and TRBJ2-7; D may be TRBD1 (5 bases). Germline CDR1 is LNHDA and CDR2 is SQIVND (reference sequence). CDR3 size: 14 residues. Deletions cut 5 bases from V and 1 base from J, with 12 bases between. The DNA of the CDR3 is TGTGCCAGTAGTCTCACGACAGTTTCCTACGAGCAGTACTTC. Protein sequence: CASSLTTVSYEQYF.

This chain uses TRBV11-2 with TRBJ1-6, with D hard to call. CDR1 and CDR2 (germline): SGHAT, FQNNGV. The CDR3 extends over 16 amino acids. The V gene lost 0 bases and the J gene lost 0 bases, with 6 bases spanning the gap. The CDR3: CASSLEQSSYNSPLHF. DNA of the CDR3: TGTGCCAGCAGCTTAGAACAGAGCTCCTATAATTCACCCCTCCACTTT.

The chain employs TRBV27 and TRBJ1-5, with 7 positions matching TRBD1. The V gene end was trimmed by 5 bases and the J gene end by 4 bases; junction bases not matched to a gene: 17. This CDR3 is 18 amino acids long. Per the germline V gene, CDR1 is MNHEY and CDR2 is SMNVEV (reference sequence). This CDR3 is CASSPLGTASGVNQPQHF. CDR3 DNA: TGTGCCAGCAGTCCTTTGGGGACAGCGAGCGGGGTGAATCAGCCCCAGCATTTT.

The chain recombines TRBV6-5 with TRBJ2-7; 8 nucleotides line up with TRBD2. Germline CDR1 MNHEY, CDR2 SVGAGI. The CDR3 covers 16 residues. Trimming took 0 bases from V and 2 from J; bases not matched to a gene: 6. The CDR3 loop is CASSYSQAGATYEQYF. The CDR3, as DNA: TGTGCCAGCAGTTACTCTCAAGCGGGAGCAACCTACGAGCAGTACTTC.

As regards this clone: Other DNA sequences in this sample translate to the same CDR3. The chain uses TRBV20-1 and TRBJ2-7, with D tentatively TRBD2 (5 bases). V lost 6 bases and J 4 bases, leaving 10 bases between the germline ends. The CDR3 loop spans 11 amino acids. CDR1 and CDR2 (germline): DFQATT, SNEGSKA (reference sequence). The CDR3 is CSATGGYEQYF. DNA for the CDR3: TGCAGTGCCACGGGCGGGTACGAGCAGTACTTC.

For the CDR3, the DNA is TGTGCCAGTAGTTTGGGAGTAGGGACAGGAGCCTTGAACACTGAAGCTTTCTTT. As protein: CASSLGVGTGALNTEAFF. V gene TRBV19 combines with J gene TRBJ1-1; 8 bases agree with TRBD1. The CDR3 loop spans 18 amino acids. Germline CDR1 is LNHDA and CDR2 is SQIVND (reference sequence). The J segment lost 0 bases and the V segment lost 5 bases, leaving 14 bases of the junction unmatched.

The rearrangement links TRBV27 to TRBJ2-1; 12 bases are shared with TRBD2. V was clipped by 5 bases and J by 14 bases; unmatched bases: 13. Germline V gene lookup returns CDR1 MNHEY and CDR2 SMNVEV (reference sequence). This CDR3 comprises 15 residues. This chain's CDR3 is CASSPLTSGRLLEFF. CDR3 in DNA: TGTGCCAGCAGTCCCTTAACTAGCGGGAGGTTACTTGAGTTCTTC.

The chain joins TRBV9 to TRBJ2-3, with D unclear. The V gene lost 3 bases and the J gene lost 5 bases, with 7 bases spanning the gap. Per the germline V gene, CDR1 is SGDLS and CDR2 is YYNGEE. The CDR3 loop spans 12 amino acids. This chain's CDR3 is CASSAIGDTQYF. CDR3 nucleotide sequence: TGTGCCAGCAGCGCCATAGGAGATACGCAGTATTTT.

This clone appeared many times. This chain uses TRBV5-1 with TRBJ2-1; the D gene could be TRBD1 or TRBD2 (5 bases each). V lost 3 bases and J 7 bases, leaving 29 bases between the germline ends. The CDR3 consists of 19 residues. The germline V gene has CDR1 SGHRS and CDR2 YFSETQ. CDR3 sequence reads: CASSSPYGGADRIINEQFF. For the CDR3, the DNA is TGCGCCAGCAGCTCCCCCTATGGGGGAGCCGACCGAATTATTAATGAGCAGTTCTTC.

This chain uses TRBV4-1 with TRBJ1-5, with a weak D call TRBD1 (6 bases). Between the trimmed V and J ends, which lost 5 bases and 0 bases, there was a span of 20 bases. The CDR3 has 18 amino acids. From germline, CDR1 is MGHRA and CDR2 YSYEKL. CDR3 sequence reads: CASSEGGGFTYSNQPQHF. CDR3 DNA: TGCGCCAGCAGCGAAGGGGGGGGGTTCACGTATAGCAATCAGCCCCAGCATTTT.

CDR3: CASSLAGEGLYNEQFF. The CDR3 coding sequence is TGTGCCAGCAGCTTGGCGGGGGAGGGCCTCTACAATGAGCAGTTCTTC. The chain joins TRBV5-4 to TRBJ2-1; TRBD2 aligns across 7 bases. J was trimmed by 3 bases and V by 0 bases; bases with no gene match: 6. Germline assignment: CDR1 SGHNT and CDR2 YYREEE (reference sequence). The CDR3 has 16 amino acids.

Comments on this clone: One end of the junction is discordant with germline, which a read error may explain. The J gene is TRBJ2-6, the V gene TRBV18; 7 bases fit TRBD1. The CDR3 totals 18 residues. The V gene's germline CDR1 is KGHSH and CDR2 LQKENI. The chain's CDR3 is CASSPPTGIGSGVNVLTF. In DNA, the CDR3 is TGTGCCAGCTCACCACCGACAGGGATTGGGTCTGGGGTCAACGTCCTGACTTTC.

The V and J genes are TRBV30 and TRBJ1-1; D might be TRBD1 (5 bases). CDR3 length equals 13 residues. V gave up 2 bases and J gave up 4 bases, with 11 bases separating them. CDR1 and CDR2 (germline): GTSNPN, SVGIG (reference sequence). CDR3 bases: TGTGCCTGGAGTATGCAGGGAGGCACTGAAGCTTTCTTT. Amino acids: CAWSMQGGTEAFF.

Here the CDR3 reads CARSSRTDLNTEAFF. In DNA, the CDR3 is TGTGCCAGAAGCTCACGGACGGACTTGAACACTGAAGCTTTCTTT. The V and J genes are TRBV5-3 and TRBJ1-1, with D uncertain. TRBV5-3 is assigned to the ORF class and has an uncertain function. The V end was cut by 3 bases, the J end by 0 bases, with 12 bases between. CDR3 size: 15 residues.

The chain carries TRBV30 and TRBJ2-5, with 7 bases aligning to TRBD2. Looked up from germline, CDR1 is GTSNPN and CDR2 is SVGIG (reference sequence). Trimming removed 3 bases from V and 2 bases from J; junction bases left unmatched: 9. The CDR3 covers 15 residues. CDR3 sequence (DNA): TGTGCCTGGAGGACGGGGGGTATGAGACAAGAGACCCAGTACTTC. Protein product: CAWRTGGMRQETQYF.

V is TRBV10-2 and J is TRBJ2-5, with D unresolved. Trimming cost V 3 bases and J 1 base, with 12 bases left between them. There are 15 residues in the CDR3. From germline, CDR1 is WSHSY and CDR2 SAAADI. The CDR3 spells CASSDFRPFQETQYF. The CDR3, as DNA: TGCGCCAGCAGTGACTTTCGCCCATTCCAAGAGACCCAGTACTTC.

The chain couples TRBV15 to TRBJ1-4; D remains unclear. The CDR3 runs to 14 residues. The V end was cut by 4 bases, the J end by 2 bases, with 8 bases between. Germline CDR1 reads LNHNV; CDR2 reads YYDKDF (reference sequence). The CDR3 sequence: CATSTRPTNEKLFF. CDR3 DNA sequence: TGTGCCACCAGCACGAGACCTACTAATGAAAAACTGTTTTTT. The entire variable domain, with the rest obtained from reference TRBV15 and TRBJ1-4, is as follows: DAMVIQNPRYQVTQFGKPVTLSCSQTLNHNVMYWYQQKSSQAPKLLFHYYDKDFNNEADTPDNFQSRRPNTSFCFLDIRSPGLGDTAMYLCATSTRPTNEKLFFGSGTQLSVL.

This chain joins TRBV10-3 and TRBJ2-5, with 9 bases that match TRBD1. Germline-derived CDR1 and CDR2 are ENHRY and SYGVKD. CDR3 length: 14 residues. Losses at the gene ends were 6 bases for V and 3 bases for J; bases not matched to a gene: 5. This CDR3 reads CAIRGDRDEETQYF. The DNA for the CDR3 is TGTGCCATCAGGGGGGACAGGGACGAAGAGACCCAGTACTTC.

This clone was seen only once. This chain links TRBV6-5 with TRBJ1-2; 10 positions match TRBD1. Germline assignment: CDR1 MNHEY and CDR2 SVGAGI. This CDR3 is built from 13 residues. With V trimmed by 7 bases and J by 3 bases, 2 bases remained unmatched. CDR3 loop: CASMDRGDYGYTF. The CDR3 bases are TGTGCCAGCATGGACAGGGGGGACTATGGCTACACCTTC.

The V and J genes are TRBV11-3 and TRBJ1-2; D unresolved. The CDR3 runs 14 residues. Germline CDR1 reads SGHNT; CDR2 reads YENEEA. V lost 5 bases to trimming and J lost 4 bases, with 14 bases between them. The CDR3 spells CASSTPGYAYGYTF. The CDR3 DNA reads TGTGCCAGCAGCACCCCCGGGTACGCCTATGGCTACACCTTC. The full variable domain, rest sourced from reference TRBV11-3 and TRBJ1-2, is EAGVVQSPRYKIIEKKQPVAFWCNPISGHNTLYWYLQNLGQGPELLIRYENEEAVDDSQLPKDRFSAERLKGVDSTLKIQPAELGDSAVYLCASSTPGYAYGYTFGSGTRLTVV.

This chain joins TRBV7-9 and TRBJ2-5, with D possibly matching TRBD1 (6 bases). Germline CDR1 and CDR2: SEHNR and FQNEAQ (reference sequence). This CDR3 is 15 amino acids long. Trimming took 2 bases from V and 2 from J, leaving 12 bases between them. CDR3 region: CASSLMIQGQETQYF. CDR3 nucleotide sequence: TGTGCCAGCAGCTTAATGATTCAGGGGCAAGAGACCCAGTACTTC.

The gene calls are TRBV7-2 and TRBJ1-5; D gene unclear. This CDR3 is built from 13 residues. V lost 0 bases, J lost 4 bases, and 4 bases lay in between. Germline V gene sequence: CDR1 SGHTA, CDR2 FQGNSA. The CDR3 protein is CASSLAENQPQHF. The CDR3 DNA reads TGTGCCAGCAGCTTAGCGGAAAATCAGCCCCAGCATTTT.

The gene calls are TRBV5-1 and TRBJ2-5; D unclear. The CDR3 runs 14 residues. Germline V lookup: CDR1 SGHRS, CDR2 YFSETQ. The V gene lost 0 bases and the J gene lost 5 bases, with 11 bases spanning the gap. The CDR3 DNA sequence: TGCGCCAGCAGCTTGGCTGGGTTGGAGGAGACCCAGTACTTC. Amino acids: CASSLAGLEETQYF.

The chain combines TRBV2 with TRBJ2-7; D could derive from TRBD1 or TRBD2 (5 bases each). Germline V lookup: CDR1 SNHLY, CDR2 FYNNEI. This CDR3 region has 11 residues. V dropped 5 bases and J dropped 7 bases, with 9 bases sitting between them. In DNA, the CDR3 is TGTGCCAGCAGTCAGCGGACAGAGCAGTACTTC. It is translated as CASSQRTEQYF.

The V and J genes are TRBV4-1 and TRBJ1-5; D not certain. Trimming left V 1 base short and J 6 bases short, with 19 bases between. This CDR3 is built from 17 residues. Germline V gene sequence: CDR1 MGHRA, CDR2 YSYEKL. The CDR3 protein is CASSQVYPRSTSQPQHF. In DNA form, the CDR3 reads TGCGCCAGCAGCCAAGTGTATCCTCGCAGCACTAGTCAGCCCCAGCATTTT.

The rearrangement uses TRBV7-9 and TRBJ1-1; 8 bases match TRBD1. The CDR3 length is 13 residues. Germline assignment: CDR1 SEHNR and CDR2 FQNEAQ (reference sequence). With 5 bases clipped from V and 8 bases from J, the junction kept 7 bases outside the gene matches. The chain's CDR3 is CASSQQGGTEAFF. The CDR3 region has the DNA TGTGCCAGCAGCCAACAGGGGGGCACGGAAGCTTTCTTT.

The CDR3 DNA reads as TGTGCCAGTAGTATTAGCCGGGGATTCGAGGAGACCCAGTACTTC. It is translated as CASSISRGFEETQYF. The chain couples TRBV19 to TRBJ2-5, with a tentative D call TRBD2 (5 bases). The germline V and J ends were trimmed by 3 bases and 5 bases, with 16 bases remaining between them. The CDR3 sequence is 15 residues long. The germline V gene encodes CDR1 LNHDA and CDR2 SQIVND (reference sequence).

This clone was recorded only once. The chain combines TRBV4-2 with TRBJ2-2; D ambiguous. V was trimmed by 1 base and J by 0 bases, leaving 3 bases between them. The CDR3 covers 14 residues. In germline, CDR1 is LGHNA, CDR2 YNFKEQ. CDR3 residues: CASSQAANTGELFF. DNA for the CDR3: TGTGCCAGCAGCCAAGCTGCGAACACCGGGGAGCTGTTTTTT.